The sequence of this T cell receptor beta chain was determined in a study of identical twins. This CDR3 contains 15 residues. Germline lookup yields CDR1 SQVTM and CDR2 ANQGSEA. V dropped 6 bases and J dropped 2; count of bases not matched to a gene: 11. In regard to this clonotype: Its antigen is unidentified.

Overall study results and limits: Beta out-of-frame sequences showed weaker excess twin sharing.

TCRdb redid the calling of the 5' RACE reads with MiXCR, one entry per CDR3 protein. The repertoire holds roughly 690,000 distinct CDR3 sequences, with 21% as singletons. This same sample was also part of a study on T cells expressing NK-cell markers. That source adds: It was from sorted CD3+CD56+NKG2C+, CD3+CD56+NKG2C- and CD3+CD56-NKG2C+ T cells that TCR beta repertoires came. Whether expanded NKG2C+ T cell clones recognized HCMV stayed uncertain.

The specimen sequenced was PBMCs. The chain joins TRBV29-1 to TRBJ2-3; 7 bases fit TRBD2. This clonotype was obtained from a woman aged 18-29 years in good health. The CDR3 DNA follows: TGCAGCGTCCCTTGGGGAGCGGGGATCACAGATACGCAGTATTTT. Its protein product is CSVPWGAGITDTQYF.